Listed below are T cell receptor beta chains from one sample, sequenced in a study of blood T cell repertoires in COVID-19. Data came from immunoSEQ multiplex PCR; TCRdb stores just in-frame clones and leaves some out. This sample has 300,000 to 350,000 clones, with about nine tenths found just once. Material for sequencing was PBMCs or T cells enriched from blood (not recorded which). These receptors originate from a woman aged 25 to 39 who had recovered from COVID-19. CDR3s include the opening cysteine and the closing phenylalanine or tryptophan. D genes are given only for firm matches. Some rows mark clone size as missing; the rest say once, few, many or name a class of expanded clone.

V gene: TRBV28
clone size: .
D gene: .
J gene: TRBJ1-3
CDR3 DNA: TGTGCCAGCACGTTAACAGGCAGAGCTTCTGGAAACACCATATATTTT
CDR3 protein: CASTLTGRASGNTIYF

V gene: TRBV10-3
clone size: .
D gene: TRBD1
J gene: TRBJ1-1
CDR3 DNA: TGTGCCATCAGGCCAGGGGGTATGGGAATGAACACTGAAGCTTTCTTT
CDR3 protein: CAIRPGGMGMNTEAFF

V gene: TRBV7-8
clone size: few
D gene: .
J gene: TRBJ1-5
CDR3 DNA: TGTGCCAGCAGCCGATTAGGACAGCGTGATAATCAGCCCCAGCATTTT
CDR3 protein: CASSRLGQRDNQPQHF

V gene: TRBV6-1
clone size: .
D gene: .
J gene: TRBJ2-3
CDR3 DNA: TGTGCCAGCAGTGATAGCAGTAACACAGATACGCAGTATTTT
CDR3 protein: CASSDSSNTDTQYF

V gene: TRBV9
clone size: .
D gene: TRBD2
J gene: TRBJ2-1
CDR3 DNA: TGTGCCAGCAGCATACGGACTAGCGACTACAATGAGCAGTTCTTC
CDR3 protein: CASSIRTSDYNEQFF

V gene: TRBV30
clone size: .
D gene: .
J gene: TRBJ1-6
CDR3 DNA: TGTGCCTGGAGTGTGGGGCGGACGAGCTCCTATAATTCACCCCTCCACTTT
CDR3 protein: CAWSVGRTSSYNSPLHF

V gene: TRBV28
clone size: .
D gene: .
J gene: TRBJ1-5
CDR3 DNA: TGTGCCAGCAGTTTATACTCCCCCGGAGTTCAGCCCCAGCATTTT
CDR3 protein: CASSLYSPGVQPQHF

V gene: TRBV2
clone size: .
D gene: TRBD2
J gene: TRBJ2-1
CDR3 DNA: TGTGCCTGGACCCCTAGCGGGAGGGATGCCTACAATGAGCAGTTCTTC
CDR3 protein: CAWTPSGRDAYNEQFF

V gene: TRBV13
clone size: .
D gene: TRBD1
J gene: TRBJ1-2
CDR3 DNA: TGTGCCAGCACCACCACCCCGCCGGGACAGGGTGAGGATGGCTACACCTTC
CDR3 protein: CASTTTPPGQGEDGYTF

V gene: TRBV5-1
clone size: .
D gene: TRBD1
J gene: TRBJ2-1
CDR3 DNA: TGCGCCAGCAGCTTATCCACAGGGGGCGGGTTTAATGAGCAGTTCTTC
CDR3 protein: CASSLSTGGGFNEQFF

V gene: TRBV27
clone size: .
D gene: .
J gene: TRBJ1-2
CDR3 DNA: TGTGCCAGCAGTCCCGCGGTGTCCTATGGCTACACCTTC
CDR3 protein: CASSPAVSYGYTF

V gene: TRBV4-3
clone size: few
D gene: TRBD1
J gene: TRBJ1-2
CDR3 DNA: TGCGCCAGCAGCCAAGCGACAGGGGCTAACTATGGCTACACCTTC
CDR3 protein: CASSQATGANYGYTF

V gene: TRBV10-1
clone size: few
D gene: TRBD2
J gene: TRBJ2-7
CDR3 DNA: TGCGCCAGCAGTCCAGCGGGACTAGCGGGAGACGAGCAGTACTTC
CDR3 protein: CASSPAGLAGDEQYF

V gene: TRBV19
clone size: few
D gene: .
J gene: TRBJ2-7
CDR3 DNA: TGTGCCAGTTCCCCCGTGAGGACAGAGCCCTACGAGCAGTACTTC
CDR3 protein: CASSPVRTEPYEQYF

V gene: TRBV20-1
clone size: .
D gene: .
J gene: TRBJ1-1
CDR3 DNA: TGCAGTGCTAGTCTTTCGAACACTGAAGCTTTCTTT
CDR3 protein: CSASLSNTEAFF

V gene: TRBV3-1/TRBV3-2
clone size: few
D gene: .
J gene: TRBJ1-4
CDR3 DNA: TGTGCCAGCGAAGGGGCTGGTGAAAAACTGTTTTTT
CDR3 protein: CASEGAGEKLFF

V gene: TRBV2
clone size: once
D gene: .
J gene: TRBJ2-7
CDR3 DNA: TGTGCCAGCAGTAATCCTACAGGGGGGGGCTACGAGCAGTACTTC
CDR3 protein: CASSNPTGGGYEQYF

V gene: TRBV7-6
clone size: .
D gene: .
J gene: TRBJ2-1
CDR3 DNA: TGTGCCAGCAGCTTAGGAATAGCCCCGAGTGAGCAGTTCTTC
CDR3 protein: CASSLGIAPSEQFF

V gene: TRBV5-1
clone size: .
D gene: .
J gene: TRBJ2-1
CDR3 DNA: TGCGCCAGCAGCTTGGGAGTTTACAATGAGCAGTTCTTC
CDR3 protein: CASSLGVYNEQFF

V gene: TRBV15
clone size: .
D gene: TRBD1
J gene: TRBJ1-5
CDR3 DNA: TGTGCCACCAGCAGAGCGTTGGGACAGGGTCACCAGCCCCAGCATTTT
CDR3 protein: CATSRALGQGHQPQHF

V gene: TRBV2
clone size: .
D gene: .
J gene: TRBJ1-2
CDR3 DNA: TGTGCCAGCAGTGTACGGTTAAACTATGGCTACACCTTC
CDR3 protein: CASSVRLNYGYTF

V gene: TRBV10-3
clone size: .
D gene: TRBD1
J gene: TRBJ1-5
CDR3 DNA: TGTGCCATCAGTGAGGGGACAGGGAGTTATAGCAATCAGCCCCAGCATTTT
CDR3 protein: CAISEGTGSYSNQPQHF

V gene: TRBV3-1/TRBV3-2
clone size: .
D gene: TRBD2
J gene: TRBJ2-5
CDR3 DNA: TGTGCCAGCAGCCAAGATCCAGCGGGAGGACAAGAGACCCAGTACTTC
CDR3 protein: CASSQDPAGGQETQYF

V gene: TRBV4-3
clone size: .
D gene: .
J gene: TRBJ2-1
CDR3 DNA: TGCGCCAGCAGCCGAGGAGCGGGACATCCTTACAATGAGCAGTTCTTC
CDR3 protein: CASSRGAGHPYNEQFF

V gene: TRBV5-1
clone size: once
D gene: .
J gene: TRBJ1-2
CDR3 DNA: TGCGCCAGCAGCTCCGGACAGTATGGCTACACCTTC
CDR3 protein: CASSSGQYGYTF

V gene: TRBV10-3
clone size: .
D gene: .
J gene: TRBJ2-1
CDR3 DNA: TGTGCCTCCGGAGGCCCTAATGAGCAGTTCTTC
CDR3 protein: CASGGPNEQFF